This record covers a single T cell receptor beta chain. In the authors' methods: Cell counts per sample came from amplifying reference gene primers. Repertoires were generated with immunoSEQ multiplex PCR, while TCRdb's copy carries only in-frame clones and drops some. V, J and clone size derive from that table, while D and trimming were established from the DNA sequence. The sample carries about 260,000 clones, around 90% recorded once. The record originates from a study of blood T cell repertoires in COVID-19. Across the study: Specimens from acute and convalescent COVID-19 originated in the United States, Italy and Spain. PBMCs, B-cell-depleted T cells, or T cells provided the cDNA or gDNA that made up the material.

In germline, CDR1 is SGHRS, CDR2 YFSETQ. This CDR3 spans 15 amino acids. With V trimmed by 4 bases and J by 5 bases, 11 bases remained unmatched. This chain joins TRBV5-1 and TRBJ2-7; 8 bases agree with TRBD1. The specimen sequenced was peripheral blood. The TCR was taken from a woman aged 60-75 years with COVID-19, enrolled during active disease. CDR3 sequence: CASSPIGQGVNEQYF. CDR3 bases: TGCGCCAGCAGCCCGATAGGACAGGGTGTGAACGAGCAGTACTTC.